Following are 26 T cell receptor beta chains from one sample sequenced in a study of T cell responses to AZD1222 COVID-19 vaccine. The repertoire was sequenced with immunoSEQ multiplex PCR; TCRdb's copy has only in-frame clones and lacks some. The profile covers about 150,000 clones, with around 86% appearing a single time and roughly a tenth taken by the ten largest. Sequenced here: peripheral blood, sampled 28 days after the second AZD1222 dose. These receptor sequences come from an adult who received the AZD1222 COVID-19 vaccine.

The chain combines TRBV3-1 (or the pseudogene TRBV3-2) with TRBJ2-1; TRBD2 aligns across 8 bases. The CDR3 contains 13 residues. Trimming cost V 4 bases and J 7 bases; bases outside gene matches: 3. The V gene's germline CDR1 is LGHDT and CDR2 YNNKEL (reference sequence). For the CDR3, the DNA is TGTGCCAGCAGCCCCGGCGGGAGGAATGAGCAGTTCTTC. It encodes CASSPGGRNEQFF.

The rearrangement links TRBV12-3 or TRBV12-4 to TRBJ2-7; no clear D. CDR3 length: 12 amino acids. V dropped 2 bases and J dropped 5 bases, with 7 bases sitting between them. The DNA for the CDR3 is TGTGCCAGCAGTTTAACATCCCACGAGCAGTACTTC. Translating it yields CASSLTSHEQYF.

The CDR3 loop is CATSDPGTGGSYEQYF. The CDR3 DNA sequence: TGTGCCACCAGTGACCCCGGGACAGGGGGAAGTTACGAGCAGTACTTC. The chain recombines TRBV24-1 with TRBJ2-7; 11 bases are shared with TRBD1. The CDR3 extends over 16 amino acids. CDR1 and CDR2 (germline): KGHDR, SFDVKD. V shed 4 bases and J 4 bases; nucleotides not matched to a gene: 8.

The chain recombines TRBV19 with TRBJ2-1, with 11 bases that match TRBD2. The V gene's germline CDR1 is LNHDA and CDR2 SQIVND (reference sequence). V lost 1 base to trimming and J lost 10 bases; unmatched junction nucleotides: 9. The CDR3 loop spans 16 amino acids. The CDR3 DNA follows: TGTGCCAGTAGTATAGTTGCGGGACTAGCGGTATGGGAGCAGTTCTTC. Its translation: CASSIVAGLAVWEQFF.

This clone was counted between two and nine times. The V gene is TRBV6-5, the J gene TRBJ2-2; D call uncertain. This CDR3 region has 16 residues. Germline values: CDR1 MNHEY, CDR2 SVGAGI. The germline V and J ends were trimmed by 2 bases and 6 bases, with 16 bases remaining between them. The CDR3 region is CASSYLRFSLAGELFF. CDR3 in DNA: TGTGCCAGCAGTTACCTCCGTTTTTCCCTTGCCGGGGAGCTGTTTTTT.

In this sample, this clone turned up once. This rearrangement joins TRBV6-1 to TRBJ2-7, with 11 positions matching TRBD2. This CDR3 is built from 14 residues. The junction had 4 bases not matched to a gene; V was cut back by 5 bases and J by 4 bases. CDR1 is MNHNS, CDR2 SASEGT, per germline. CDR3 nucleotide sequence: TGTGCCAGCAGTCAACGACTAGCGGGGTACGAGCAGTACTTC. This sequence encodes CASSQRLAGYEQYF.

The chain links TRBV19 to TRBJ2-7; no definite D call. The germline V gene has CDR1 LNHDA and CDR2 SQIVND (reference sequence). V was pared by 0 bases and J by 1 base, with 4 bases between. CDR3 size: 13 residues. The CDR3 spells CASSIEVSYEQYF. In nucleotides, the CDR3 is TGTGCCAGTAGTATAGAAGTTTCCTACGAGCAGTACTTC.

The chain links TRBV30 to TRBJ2-2, with 9 bases identical to TRBD2. J gave up 5 bases and V 8 bases, and 12 bases lay outside the gene matches. The CDR3 length is 15 residues. Per the germline V gene, CDR1 is GTSNPN and CDR2 is SVGIG (reference sequence). CDR3 DNA sequence: TGTGCCCGAAGCTCCGGGACTAGCAGAACCGGGGAGCTGTTTTTT. Translating it yields CARSSGTSRTGELFF.

The chain couples TRBV6-1 to TRBJ2-7; 7 bases match TRBD2. Unmatched junction bases numbered 7, after V lost 6 bases and J lost 2 bases. The CDR3 contains 14 residues. CDR1 is MNHNS and CDR2 is SASEGT in the germline V gene. CDR3: CASRNSGTTYEQYF. For the CDR3, the DNA is TGTGCCAGCAGGAACTCCGGGACTACCTACGAGCAGTACTTC.

The chain is built from TRBV9 and TRBJ2-6, with D perhaps matching TRBD1 (5 bases). V lost 2 bases, J lost 3 bases, and 9 bases lay in between. The length of the CDR3 is 15 residues. In germline, CDR1 is SGDLS, CDR2 YYNGEE. The CDR3 reads CASSVGQIGANVLTF. The DNA of the CDR3 is TGTGCCAGCAGCGTTGGACAAATTGGGGCCAACGTCCTGACTTTC.

The genes are TRBV19 and TRBJ1-5, with a weak D call TRBD1 (6 bases). The CDR3 loop spans 15 amino acids. V was shortened by 5 bases and J by 2 bases, with 13 bases between the two germline ends. Germline CDR1 is LNHDA and CDR2 is SQIVND (reference sequence). CDR3 nucleotides: TGTGCCAGTAGTGTGCGGGGGCCGGGCAATCAGCCCCAGCATTTT. Translated: CASSVRGPGNQPQHF.

The chain links TRBV25-1 to TRBJ1-4; D gene unclear. V was clipped by 4 bases and J by 6 bases, with 3 bases between them. CDR1 and CDR2 (germline): MGHDK, SYGVNS. The CDR3 consists of 11 residues. CDR3 region: CASSAYEKLFF. In DNA, the CDR3 is TGTGCCAGCAGTGCATATGAAAAACTGTTTTTT. The variable domain in full, completed from reference TRBV25-1 and TRBJ1-4, reads EADIYQTPRYLVIGTGKKITLECSQTMGHDKMYWYQQDPGMELHLIHYSYGVNSTEKGDLSSESTVSRIRTEHFPLTLESARPSHTSQYLCASSAYEKLFFGSGTQLSVL.

The chain is built from TRBV7-2 and TRBJ2-1; 10 bases fit TRBD2. V dropped 5 bases and J dropped 3; count of bases not matched to a gene: 7. CDR1 and CDR2 from the germline V gene are SGHTA and FQGNSA. The CDR3 is 16 amino acids. In DNA, the CDR3 is TGTGCCAGCAGCCATTCAGTAGCGGGAGGCTACAATGAGCAGTTCTTC. Translating gives CASSHSVAGGYNEQFF.

V and J are TRBV29-1 and TRBJ2-5; D remains unclear. The V end was cut by 4 bases, the J end by 2 bases, with 5 bases between. CDR1 is SQVTM and CDR2 is ANQGSEA in the germline V gene. This CDR3 is built from 11 residues. The CDR3 loop reads CSVVPQETQYF. The CDR3 DNA is TGCAGCGTTGTGCCGCAAGAGACCCAGTACTTC.

The chain joins TRBV24-1 to TRBJ2-5; D remains ambiguous. V was clipped by 3 bases and J by 3 bases, with 7 bases between them. The germline CDR1 and CDR2 sequences are KGHDR and SFDVKD. The CDR3 extends over 13 amino acids. CDR3 in amino acids: CATSDMAEETQYF. In DNA, the CDR3 is TGTGCCACCAGTGATATGGCAGAAGAGACCCAGTACTTC.

The rearrangement uses TRBV28 and TRBJ1-4, with 8 bases lining up with TRBD1. Per germline, CDR1 MDHEN and CDR2 SYDVKM. The CDR3 is 14 amino acids. The trim removed 4 bases at V and 8 bases at J, leaving 6 bases unmatched. CDR3 sequence reads: CASSSDAGGEKLFF. The CDR3 DNA reads TGTGCCAGCAGTTCGGACGCAGGGGGCGAAAAACTGTTTTTT.

The V gene is TRBV3-1 (or the pseudogene TRBV3-2), the J gene TRBJ1-1; 7 nucleotides agree with TRBD1. Germline loops: CDR1 LGHDT, CDR2 YNNKEL (reference sequence). V lost 4 bases and J lost 6; bases outside the gene matches: 8. CDR3 length: 14 residues. The CDR3, as DNA: TGTGCCAGCAGCCTCAGCCCGACAGGGCCTGAAGCTTTCTTT. It is translated as CASSLSPTGPEAFF.

V usage is TRBV7-6 and J usage is TRBJ2-1; D call uncertain. The CDR3 is made up of 15 amino acids. Trimming took 1 base from V and 4 from J, leaving 11 bases between them. The germline V gene encodes CDR1 SGHVS and CDR2 FNYEAQ. CDR3 protein: CASSLEVITYNEQFF. The CDR3, as DNA: TGTGCCAGCAGCTTAGAGGTGATTACTTACAATGAGCAGTTCTTC.

The V and J genes are TRBV19 and TRBJ1-4, with unresolved D. The CDR3 covers 12 residues. CDR1 LNHDA and CDR2 SQIVND come from the germline V gene (reference sequence). The V end lost 3 bases, the J end lost 8 bases, and 7 bases lay between the germline ends. CDR3 region: CASSMLKEKLFF. The CDR3 DNA is TGTGCCAGTAGTATGTTGAAGGAAAAACTGTTTTTT.

The chain carries TRBV28 and TRBJ2-1, with TRBD1 matching over 8 bases. Germline V gene lookup returns CDR1 MDHEN and CDR2 SYDVKM. V lost 5 bases, J lost 2 bases, and 8 bases stayed unmatched. This CDR3 contains 16 residues. The CDR3 DNA reads as TGTGCCAGCAGTCCGCCGGGACAGGCCGCCTACAATGAGCAGTTCTTC. It is translated as CASSPPGQAAYNEQFF.

The V call is TRBV28, the J call TRBJ1-2, with D tentatively TRBD1 (5 bases). The CDR3 is 14 amino acids. Germline V gene lookup returns CDR1 MDHEN and CDR2 SYDVKM. Trimming removed 7 bases from V and 3 bases from J, with 15 bases in between. The CDR3 protein is CASNVGGDYYGYTF. The CDR3, as DNA: TGTGCCAGCAACGTCGGAGGGGACTACTATGGCTACACCTTC.

As concerns this clone: This specimen includes other DNA sequences encoding the same CDR3. V is TRBV30 and J is TRBJ1-5; D unresolved. Per the germline V gene, CDR1 is GTSNPN and CDR2 is SVGIG (reference sequence). The CDR3 length is 13 residues. The V end lost 5 bases, the J end lost 0 bases, and 8 bases lay between the germline ends. CDR3 DNA: TGTGCCTGGTCTCGGGATAGCAATCAGCCCCAGCATTTT. Its translation: CAWSRDSNQPQHF.

CDR3 in DNA: TGTGCCAGCAGCGCCGGAGGGGGGAGTGCAGATACGCAGTATTTT. This codes for CASSAGGGSADTQYF. The chain links TRBV9 to TRBJ2-3; TRBD1 or TRBD2 may be the D gene (6 bases each). CDR1 SGDLS and CDR2 YYNGEE come from the germline V gene. The CDR3 is 15 residues long. The V end lost 3 bases, the J end lost 4 bases, and 15 bases lay between the germline ends.

The V and J genes are TRBV7-2 and TRBJ2-7, with 8 positions matching TRBD2. V dropped 3 bases and J dropped 5; count of bases not matched to a gene: 9. CDR1 is SGHTA, CDR2 FQGNSA, per germline. The CDR3 loop spans 15 amino acids. The CDR3 protein is CASSFSSGSTNEQYF. The CDR3 DNA reads TGTGCCAGCAGCTTTAGCAGCGGGAGTACGAACGAGCAGTACTTC.

The sample holds a few counts of this clone. In DNA form, the CDR3 reads TGTGCCAGCGGCCCCCTCGCCAACTATGGCTACACCTTC. This codes for CASGPLANYGYTF. This chain uses TRBV6-6 with TRBJ1-2, with unresolved D. Germline CDR1 and CDR2: MNHNY and SVGAGI (reference sequence). The germline V and J ends were trimmed by 8 bases and 2 bases, with 12 bases remaining between them. The CDR3 extends over 13 amino acids.

About this clone: Other DNA sequences in the sample encode the same CDR3. The rearrangement links TRBV28 to TRBJ1-5; weak D call: TRBD1 (6 bases). The CDR3 has 13 amino acids. Deletions cut 3 bases from V and 5 bases from J, with 8 bases between. Per germline, CDR1 MDHEN and CDR2 SYDVKM. The CDR3: CASSLGGDQPQHF. CDR3 coding DNA: TGTGCCAGCAGTTTGGGGGGCGATCAGCCCCAGCATTTT.